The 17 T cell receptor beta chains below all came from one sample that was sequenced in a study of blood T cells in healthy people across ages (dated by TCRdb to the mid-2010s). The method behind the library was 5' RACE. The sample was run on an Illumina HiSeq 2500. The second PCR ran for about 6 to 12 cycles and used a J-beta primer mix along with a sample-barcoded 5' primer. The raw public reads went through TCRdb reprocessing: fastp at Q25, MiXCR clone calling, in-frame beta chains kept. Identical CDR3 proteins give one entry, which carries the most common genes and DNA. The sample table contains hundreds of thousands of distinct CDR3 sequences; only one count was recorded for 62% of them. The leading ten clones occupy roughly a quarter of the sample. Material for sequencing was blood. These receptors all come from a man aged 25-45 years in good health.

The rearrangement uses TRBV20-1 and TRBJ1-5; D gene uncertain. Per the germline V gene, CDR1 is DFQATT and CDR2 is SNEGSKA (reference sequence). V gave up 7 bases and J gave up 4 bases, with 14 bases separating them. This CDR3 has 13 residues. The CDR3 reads CSVPAPKNQPQHF. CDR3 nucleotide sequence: TGCAGTGTTCCAGCGCCCAAGAATCAGCCCCAGCATTTT.

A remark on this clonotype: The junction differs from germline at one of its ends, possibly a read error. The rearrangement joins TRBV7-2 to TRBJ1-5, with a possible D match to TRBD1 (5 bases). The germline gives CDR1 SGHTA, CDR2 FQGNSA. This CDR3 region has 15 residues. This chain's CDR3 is CASSLNPGINQPQHF. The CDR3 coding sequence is TGTGCCAGCAGTCTAAACCCAGGGATCAATCAGCCCCAACATTTT.

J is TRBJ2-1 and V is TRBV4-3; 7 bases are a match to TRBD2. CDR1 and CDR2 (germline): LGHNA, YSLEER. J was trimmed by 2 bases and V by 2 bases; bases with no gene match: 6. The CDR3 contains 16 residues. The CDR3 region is CASSQLAGAPYNEQFF. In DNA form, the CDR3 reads TGCGCCAGCAGCCAACTGGCGGGAGCCCCCTACAATGAGCAGTTCTTC.

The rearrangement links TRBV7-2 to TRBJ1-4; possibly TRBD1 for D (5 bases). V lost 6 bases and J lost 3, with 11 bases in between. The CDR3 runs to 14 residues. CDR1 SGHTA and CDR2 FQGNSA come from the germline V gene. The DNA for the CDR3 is TGTGCCAGCAGACCGCCGGGGGCTAATGAAAAACTGTTTTTT. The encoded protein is CASRPPGANEKLFF.

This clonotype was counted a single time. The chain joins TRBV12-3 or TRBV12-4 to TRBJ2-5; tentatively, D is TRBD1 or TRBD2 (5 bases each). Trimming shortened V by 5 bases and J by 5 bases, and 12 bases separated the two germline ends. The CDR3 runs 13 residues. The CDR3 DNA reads TGTGCCAGCAGTCGAGGGGCTCATGAGACCCAGTACTTC. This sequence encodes CASSRGAHETQYF.

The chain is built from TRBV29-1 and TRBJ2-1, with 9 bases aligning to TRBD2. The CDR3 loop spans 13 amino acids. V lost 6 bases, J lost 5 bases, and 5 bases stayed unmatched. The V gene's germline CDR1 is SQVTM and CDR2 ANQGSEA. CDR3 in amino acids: CSVRLAENNEQFF. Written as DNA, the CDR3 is TGCAGCGTACGACTAGCGGAAAACAATGAGCAGTTCTTC.

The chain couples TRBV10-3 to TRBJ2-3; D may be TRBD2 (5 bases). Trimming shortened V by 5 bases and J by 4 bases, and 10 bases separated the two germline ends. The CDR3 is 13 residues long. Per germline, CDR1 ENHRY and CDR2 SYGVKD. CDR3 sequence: CAISREGADTQYF. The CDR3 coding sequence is TGTGCCATCAGTCGAGAGGGAGCAGATACGCAGTATTTT.

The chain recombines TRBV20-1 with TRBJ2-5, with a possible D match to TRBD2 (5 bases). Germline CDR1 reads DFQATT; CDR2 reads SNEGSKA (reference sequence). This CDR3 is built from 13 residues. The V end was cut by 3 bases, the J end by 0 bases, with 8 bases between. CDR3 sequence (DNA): TGCAGTGCTAGCGGGGAGTACCAAGAGACCCAGTACTTC. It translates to CSASGEYQETQYF.

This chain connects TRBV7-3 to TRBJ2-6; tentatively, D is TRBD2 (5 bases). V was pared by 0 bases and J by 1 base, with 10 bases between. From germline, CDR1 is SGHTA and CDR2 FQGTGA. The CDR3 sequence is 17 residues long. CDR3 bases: TGTGCCAGCAGCTTAACTGGATCGGGGTCTGGGGCCAACGTCCTGACTTTC. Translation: CASSLTGSGSGANVLTF.

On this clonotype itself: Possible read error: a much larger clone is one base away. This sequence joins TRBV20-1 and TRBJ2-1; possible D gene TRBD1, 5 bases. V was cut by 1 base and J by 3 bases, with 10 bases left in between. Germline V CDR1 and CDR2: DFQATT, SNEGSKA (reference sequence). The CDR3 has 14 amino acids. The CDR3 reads CSARVLDNYNEQFF. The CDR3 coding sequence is TGCAGTGCTAGAGTGTTGGACAACTACAATGAGCAGTTCTTC.

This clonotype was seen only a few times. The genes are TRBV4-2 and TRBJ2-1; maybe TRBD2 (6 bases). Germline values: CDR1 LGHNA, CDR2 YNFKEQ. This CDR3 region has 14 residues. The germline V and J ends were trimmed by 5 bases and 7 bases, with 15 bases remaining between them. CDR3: CASSEHTSRNEQFF. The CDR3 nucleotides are TGTGCCAGCAGCGAACATACTAGCAGGAATGAGCAGTTCTTC.

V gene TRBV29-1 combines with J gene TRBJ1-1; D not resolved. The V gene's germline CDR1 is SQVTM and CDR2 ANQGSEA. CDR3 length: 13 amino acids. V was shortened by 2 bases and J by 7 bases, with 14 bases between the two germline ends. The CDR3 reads CSVELRAGGEAFF. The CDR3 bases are TGCAGCGTTGAATTGCGGGCGGGAGGTGAAGCTTTCTTT.

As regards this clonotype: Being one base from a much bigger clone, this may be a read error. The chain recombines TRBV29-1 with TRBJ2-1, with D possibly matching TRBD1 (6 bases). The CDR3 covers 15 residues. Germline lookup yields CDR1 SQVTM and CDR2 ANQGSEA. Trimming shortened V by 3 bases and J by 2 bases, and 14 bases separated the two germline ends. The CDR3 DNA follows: TGCAGCGTTGAGACCTGGGACACGGCCTACAATGAGCAGTTCTTC. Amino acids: CSVETWDTAYNEQFF.

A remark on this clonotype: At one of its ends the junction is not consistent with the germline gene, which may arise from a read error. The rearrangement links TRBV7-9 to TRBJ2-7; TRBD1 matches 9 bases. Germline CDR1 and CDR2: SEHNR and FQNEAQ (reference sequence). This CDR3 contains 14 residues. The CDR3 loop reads CASSVAGQGLEQHF. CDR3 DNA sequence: TGCGCCAGCAGCGTGGCGGGACAGGGATTGGAGCAGCACTTC.

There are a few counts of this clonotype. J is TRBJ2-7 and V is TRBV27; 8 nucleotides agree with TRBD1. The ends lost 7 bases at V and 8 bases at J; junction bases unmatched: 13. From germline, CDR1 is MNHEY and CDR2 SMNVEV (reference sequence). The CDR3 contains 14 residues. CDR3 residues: CASTSGQVVTQQYF. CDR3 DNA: TGTGCCAGCACTTCGGGACAGGTTGTGACCCAGCAGTACTTC.

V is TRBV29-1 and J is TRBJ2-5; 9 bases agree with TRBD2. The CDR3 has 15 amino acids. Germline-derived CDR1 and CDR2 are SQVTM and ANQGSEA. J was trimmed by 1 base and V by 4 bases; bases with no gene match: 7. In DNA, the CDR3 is TGCAGCGTTGGAGGTAGCGGGGGCTTCCAAGAGACCCAGTACTTC. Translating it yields CSVGGSGGFQETQYF.

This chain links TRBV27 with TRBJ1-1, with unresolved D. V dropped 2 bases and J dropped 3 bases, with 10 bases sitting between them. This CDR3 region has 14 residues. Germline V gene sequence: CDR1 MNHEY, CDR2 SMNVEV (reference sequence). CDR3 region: CASSLRSGDTEAFF. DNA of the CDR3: TGTGCCAGCAGTTTAAGGTCGGGAGACACTGAAGCTTTCTTT.